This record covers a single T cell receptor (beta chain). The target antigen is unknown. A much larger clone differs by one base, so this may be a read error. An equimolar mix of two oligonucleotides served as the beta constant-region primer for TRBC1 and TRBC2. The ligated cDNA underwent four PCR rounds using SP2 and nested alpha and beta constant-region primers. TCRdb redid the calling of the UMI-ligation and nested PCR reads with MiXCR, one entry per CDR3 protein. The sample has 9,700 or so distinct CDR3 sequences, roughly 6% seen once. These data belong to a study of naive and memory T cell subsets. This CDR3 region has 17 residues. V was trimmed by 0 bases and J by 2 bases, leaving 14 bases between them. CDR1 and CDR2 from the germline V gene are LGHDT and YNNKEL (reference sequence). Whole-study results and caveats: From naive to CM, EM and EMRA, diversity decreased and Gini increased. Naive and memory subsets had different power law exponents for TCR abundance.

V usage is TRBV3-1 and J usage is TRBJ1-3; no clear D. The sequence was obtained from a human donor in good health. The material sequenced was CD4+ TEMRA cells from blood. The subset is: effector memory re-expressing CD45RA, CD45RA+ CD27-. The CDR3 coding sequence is TGTGCCAGCAGCCAAGAGTGTGGAAAAAGGCCTGGAAACACCATATATTTT. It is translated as CASSQECGKRPGNTIYF.